The 5 T cell receptor beta chains presented below share a single source sample, sequenced in a study of low-dose radiotherapy and immunotherapy resistance in tumors. Alpha- and beta-chain coverage of first-strand cDNA came from TRAV- and TRBV-specific primers. TCR amplification used around 19 PCR cycles, a constant-region primer and a V-primer adapter. MiXCR, applied by TCRdb to the reads, yields one record per CDR3 protein. The sample holds 59,000 or so distinct CDR3 sequences, around a quarter seen once. Time point denoted: before trial treatment. This sample comprised PBMCs, obtained before treatment. These receptors were collected from a male donor with rectosigmoid adenocarcinoma.

This clonotype was observed once. A far larger clone is one base from this, pointing to a likely read error. In DNA form, the CDR3 reads TGTGCCAGCTGCAGGAACCTCCAAGAGACCCAGTACTTC. Its translation is CASCRNLQETQYF. The chain carries TRBV6-8 and TRBJ2-5; D is unresolved. The CDR3 is made up of 13 amino acids. Germline V gene lookup returns CDR1 MNHGY and CDR2 SAAAGT. With 8 bases removed from V and 1 base from J, the gap between germline ends came to 11 bases.

In the case of this clonotype: It differs at one base from a far larger clone, so likely a read error. J is TRBJ2-6 and V is TRBV13; D may correspond to TRBD1 or TRBD2 (5 bases each). In germline, CDR1 is PRHDT, CDR2 FYEKMQ (reference sequence). This CDR3 contains 16 residues. The CDR3 DNA reads as TGTGTCAGCAGCGGAACCCAGGGTACTGGGGCCAACGTCCTGACTTTC. The encoded protein is CVSSGTQGTGANVLTF.

About this clonotype itself: A single base is all that separates this from a far larger clone, so a read error is likely. The V and J genes are TRBV12-3 or TRBV12-4 and TRBJ2-5, with 7 positions matching TRBD2. V lost 5 bases, J lost 11 bases, and 23 bases stayed unmatched. The CDR3 consists of 17 residues. The CDR3 is CASSPSGGGGSYNEQYF. CDR3 in DNA: TGTGCCAGCAGTCCCTCTGGGGGGGGTGGGTCCTACAATGAGCAGTACTTC.

The chain couples TRBV6-1 to TRBJ2-2; D gene ambiguous. CDR1 and CDR2 (germline): MNHNS, SASEGT. This CDR3 contains 13 residues. The V and J ends lost 8 bases and 7 bases respectively, with 14 bases between them. CDR3 loop: CASGPQTNGELFF. For the CDR3, the DNA is TGTGCCAGCGGTCCCCAAACAAACGGGGAGCTGTTTTTT.

This clonotype was detected a few times. J is TRBJ2-7 and V is TRBV20-1, with TRBD2 matching over 8 bases. CDR1 and CDR2 from the germline V gene are DFQATT and SNEGSKA (reference sequence). V shed 1 base and J 5 bases; nucleotides not matched to a gene: 10. CDR3 length: 15 amino acids. The CDR3 bases are TGCAGTGCTAGAGGTAACGGGGGGGCCAAGGACGAGCAGTACTTC. Amino acids: CSARGNGGAKDEQYF.